This entry lists 3 T cell receptor beta chains sequenced from one sample in a study of T cell responses to AZD1222 COVID-19 vaccine. The method was immunoSEQ multiplex PCR; TCRdb's version includes in-frame clones alone and lacks a portion of them. The sample holds some 85,000 clones, roughly 87% seen once. Sequencing was performed on peripheral blood, taken on day 0 of AZD1222 vaccination. These receptors all come from an adult in good health.

This rearrangement joins TRBV5-5 to TRBJ1-1; TRBD1 is a possible D gene (5 bases). Germline loops: CDR1 SGHKS, CDR2 YYEKEE (reference sequence). The CDR3 consists of 15 residues. Trimming pared 0 bases from V and 0 bases from J, leaving 9 bases between. CDR3 region: CASSLEARVNTEAFF. The CDR3 DNA reads TGTGCCAGCAGCTTGGAAGCCAGGGTGAACACTGAAGCTTTCTTT.

The rearrangement links TRBV18 to TRBJ1-5, with D unclear. Germline CDR1 reads KGHSH; CDR2 reads LQKENI. The germline V and J ends were trimmed by 0 bases and 10 bases, with 13 bases remaining between them. The CDR3 spans 14 residues. Here the CDR3 DNA reads TGTGCCAGCTCACCACCGGGGTCTTCGGACCCCCAGCATTTT. Its protein product is CASSPPGSSDPQHF.

This chain links TRBV5-1 with TRBJ1-6; 9 bases match TRBD1. This CDR3 spans 15 amino acids. The trim removed 4 bases at V and 6 bases at J, leaving 5 bases unmatched. The germline CDR1 and CDR2 sequences are SGHRS and YFSETQ. CDR3 sequence reads: CASSLMGQGNSPLHF. In DNA form, the CDR3 reads TGCGCCAGCAGCCTGATGGGACAGGGTAATTCACCCCTCCACTTT.